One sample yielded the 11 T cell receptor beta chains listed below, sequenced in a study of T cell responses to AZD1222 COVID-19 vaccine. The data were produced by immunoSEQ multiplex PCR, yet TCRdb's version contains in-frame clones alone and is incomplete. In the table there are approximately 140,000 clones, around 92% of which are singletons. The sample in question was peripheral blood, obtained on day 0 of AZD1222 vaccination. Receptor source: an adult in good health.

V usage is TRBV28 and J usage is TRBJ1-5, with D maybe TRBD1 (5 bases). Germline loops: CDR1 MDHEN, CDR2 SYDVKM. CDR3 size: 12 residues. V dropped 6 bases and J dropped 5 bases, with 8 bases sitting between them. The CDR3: CASRRGYQPQHF. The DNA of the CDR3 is TGTGCCAGCAGGAGGGGTTATCAGCCCCAGCATTTT. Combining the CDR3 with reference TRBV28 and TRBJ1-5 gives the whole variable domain DVKVTQSSRYLVKRTGEKVFLECVQDMDHENMFWYRQDPGLGLRLIYFSYDVKMKEKGDIPEGYSVSREKKERFSLILESASTNQTSMYLCASRRGYQPQHFGDGTRLSIL.

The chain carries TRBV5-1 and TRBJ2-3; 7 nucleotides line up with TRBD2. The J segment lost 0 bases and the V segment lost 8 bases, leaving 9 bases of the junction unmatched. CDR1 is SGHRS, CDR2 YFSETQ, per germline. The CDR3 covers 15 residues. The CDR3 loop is CASHRDYTSTDTQYF. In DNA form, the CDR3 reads TGCGCCAGTCACCGGGACTACACTAGCACAGATACGCAGTATTTT.

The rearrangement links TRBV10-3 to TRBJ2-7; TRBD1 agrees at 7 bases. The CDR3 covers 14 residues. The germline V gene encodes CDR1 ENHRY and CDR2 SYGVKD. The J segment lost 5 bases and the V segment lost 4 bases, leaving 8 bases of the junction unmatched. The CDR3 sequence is CAISGRDRGHEQYF. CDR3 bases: TGTGCCATCAGTGGCCGGGACAGAGGCCACGAGCAGTACTTC.

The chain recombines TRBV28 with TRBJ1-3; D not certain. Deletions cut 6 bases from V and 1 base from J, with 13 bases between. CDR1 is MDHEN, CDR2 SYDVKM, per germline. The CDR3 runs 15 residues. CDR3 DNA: TGTGCCAGCAGCTTGGGAGGAGGTTCTGGAAACACCATATATTTT. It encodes CASSLGGGSGNTIYF.

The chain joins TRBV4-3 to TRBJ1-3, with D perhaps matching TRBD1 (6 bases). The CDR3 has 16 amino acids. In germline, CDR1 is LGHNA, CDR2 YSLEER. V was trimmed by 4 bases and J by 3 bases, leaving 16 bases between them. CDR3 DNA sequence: TGCGCCAGCAGCCCCACTCGGGGGGGCTTTGGAAACACCATATATTTT. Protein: CASSPTRGGFGNTIYF.

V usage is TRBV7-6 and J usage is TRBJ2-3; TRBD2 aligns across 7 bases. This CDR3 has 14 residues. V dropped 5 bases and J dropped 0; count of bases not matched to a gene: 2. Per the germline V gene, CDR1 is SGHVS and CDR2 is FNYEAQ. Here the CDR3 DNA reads TGTGCCAGCAGCCTTAGCGGGAGCACAGATACGCAGTATTTT. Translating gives CASSLSGSTDTQYF.

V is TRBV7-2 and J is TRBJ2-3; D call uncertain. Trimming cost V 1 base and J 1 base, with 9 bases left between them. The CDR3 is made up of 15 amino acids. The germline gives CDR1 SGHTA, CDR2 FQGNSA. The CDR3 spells CASSLDLPRTDTQYF. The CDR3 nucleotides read TGTGCCAGCAGCTTAGACTTGCCTCGCACAGATACGCAGTATTTT.

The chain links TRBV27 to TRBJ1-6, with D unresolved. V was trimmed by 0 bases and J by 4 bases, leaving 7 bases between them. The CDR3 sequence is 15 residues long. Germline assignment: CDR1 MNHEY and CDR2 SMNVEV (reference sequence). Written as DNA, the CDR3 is TGTGCCAGCAGTTTATCGAGGCAATATAATTCACCCCTCCACTTT. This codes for CASSLSRQYNSPLHF.

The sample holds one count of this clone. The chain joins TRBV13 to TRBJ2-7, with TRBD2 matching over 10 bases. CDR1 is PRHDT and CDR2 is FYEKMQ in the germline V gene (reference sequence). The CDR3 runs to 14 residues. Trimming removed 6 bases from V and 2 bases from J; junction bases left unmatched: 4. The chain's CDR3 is CASRRLAGPYEQYF. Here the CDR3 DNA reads TGTGCCAGCAGGAGACTAGCGGGTCCCTACGAGCAGTACTTC.

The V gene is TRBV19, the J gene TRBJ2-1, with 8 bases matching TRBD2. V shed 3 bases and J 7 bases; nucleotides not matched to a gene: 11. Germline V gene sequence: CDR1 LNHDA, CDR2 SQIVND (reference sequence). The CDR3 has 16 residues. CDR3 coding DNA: TGTGCCAGTAGTATTCATCTCGGGAGGGGGGCGAATGAGCAGTTCTTC. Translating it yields CASSIHLGRGANEQFF.

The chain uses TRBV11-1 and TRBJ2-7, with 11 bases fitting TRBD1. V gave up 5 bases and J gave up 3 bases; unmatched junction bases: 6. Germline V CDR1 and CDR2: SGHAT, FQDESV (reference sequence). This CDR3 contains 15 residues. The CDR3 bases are TGTGCCAGCAGCCAAACCGGGACAGGGGGCTACGAGCAGTACTTC. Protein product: CASSQTGTGGYEQYF.